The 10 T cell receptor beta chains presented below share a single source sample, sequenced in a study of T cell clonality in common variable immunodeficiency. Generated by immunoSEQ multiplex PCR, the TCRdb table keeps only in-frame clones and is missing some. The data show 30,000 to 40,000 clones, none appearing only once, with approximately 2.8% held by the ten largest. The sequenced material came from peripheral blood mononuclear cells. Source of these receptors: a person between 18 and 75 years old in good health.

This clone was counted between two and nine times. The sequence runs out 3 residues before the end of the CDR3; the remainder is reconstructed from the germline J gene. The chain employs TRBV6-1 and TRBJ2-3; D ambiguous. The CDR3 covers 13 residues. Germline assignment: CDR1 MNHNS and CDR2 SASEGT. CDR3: CASSATAGSSQYF. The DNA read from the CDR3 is TGTGCCAGCAGTGCAACCGCCGGGTCGTCG.

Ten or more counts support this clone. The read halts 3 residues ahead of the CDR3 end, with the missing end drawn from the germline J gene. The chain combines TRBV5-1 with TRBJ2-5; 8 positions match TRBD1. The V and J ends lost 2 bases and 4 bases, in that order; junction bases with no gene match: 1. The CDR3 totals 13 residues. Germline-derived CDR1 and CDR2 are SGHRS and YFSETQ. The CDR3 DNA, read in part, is TGCGCCAGCAGCTTAACAGGGGGAGAGACC. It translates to CASSLTGGET. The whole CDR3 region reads CASSLTGGETQYF.

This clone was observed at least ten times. The covered CDR3 bases are TGCAGTGCGATGGGACAGGCTAAA. As protein: CSAMGQAK. The full CDR3 reads CSAMGQAKAFF. The J gene is TRBJ1-1, the V gene TRBV20-1, with 8 bases matching TRBD1. The CDR3 end lies 3 residues beyond the end of the read and is filled in from the germline J gene. The CDR3 has 11 residues. The germline CDR1 and CDR2 sequences are DFQATT and SNEGSKA (reference sequence).

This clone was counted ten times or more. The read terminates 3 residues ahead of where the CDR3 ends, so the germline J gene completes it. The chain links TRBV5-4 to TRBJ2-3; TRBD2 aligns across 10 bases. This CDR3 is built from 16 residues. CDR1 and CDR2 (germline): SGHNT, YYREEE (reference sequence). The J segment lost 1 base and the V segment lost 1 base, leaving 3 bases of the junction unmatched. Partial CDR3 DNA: TGTGCCAGCAGCTTGAGGCTAGCGGGGGGCACAGATACG. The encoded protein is CASSLRLAGGTDT. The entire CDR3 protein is CASSLRLAGGTDTQYF.

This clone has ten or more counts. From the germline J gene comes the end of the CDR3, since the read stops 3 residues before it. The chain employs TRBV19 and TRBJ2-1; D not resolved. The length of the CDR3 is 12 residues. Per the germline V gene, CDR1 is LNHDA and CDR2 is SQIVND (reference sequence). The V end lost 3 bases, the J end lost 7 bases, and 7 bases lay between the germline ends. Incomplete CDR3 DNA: TGTGCCAGTAGTATCCGGTCTAATGAG. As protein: CASSIRSNE. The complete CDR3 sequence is CASSIRSNEQFF.

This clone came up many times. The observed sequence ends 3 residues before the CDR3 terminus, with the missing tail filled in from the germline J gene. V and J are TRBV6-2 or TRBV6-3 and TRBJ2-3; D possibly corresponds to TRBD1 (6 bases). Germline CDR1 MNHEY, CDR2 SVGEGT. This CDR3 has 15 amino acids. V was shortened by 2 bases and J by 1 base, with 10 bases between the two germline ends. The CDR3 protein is CASSYQQGRTDTQYF. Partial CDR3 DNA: TGTGCCAGCAGTTACCAGCAGGGGCGCACAGATACG.

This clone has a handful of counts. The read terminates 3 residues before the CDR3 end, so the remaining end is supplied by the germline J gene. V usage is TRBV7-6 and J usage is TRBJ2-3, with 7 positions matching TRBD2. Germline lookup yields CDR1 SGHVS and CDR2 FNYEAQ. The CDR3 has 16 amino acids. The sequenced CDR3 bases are TGTGCCAGCAGCCTCATTTGGGGGGAGGGTCAAGAGACG. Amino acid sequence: CASSLIWGEGQET. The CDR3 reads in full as CASSLIWGEGQETQYF.

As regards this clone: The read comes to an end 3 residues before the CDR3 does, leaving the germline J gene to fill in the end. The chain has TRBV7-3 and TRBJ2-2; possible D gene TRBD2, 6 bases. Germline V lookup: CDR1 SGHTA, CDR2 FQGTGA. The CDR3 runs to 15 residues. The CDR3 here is CASSQRAGSDEKLFF. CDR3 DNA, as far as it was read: TGTGCCAGCAGCCAAAGGGCGGGGTCGGATGAAAAG.

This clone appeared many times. The covered CDR3 bases are TGCGCCAGCAGCACGGGACTAGCGACCGGGGAG. Its protein product is CASSTGLATGE. The whole CDR3 reads CASSTGLATGELFF. The J gene is TRBJ2-2, the V gene TRBV5-1, with TRBD2 matching 10 bases. The CDR3 extends 3 residues past the end of the read, so its final part is completed from the germline J gene. Germline values: CDR1 SGHRS, CDR2 YFSETQ. V shed 4 bases, J shed 5 bases, and the junction held 2 bases outside the gene matches. CDR3 length: 14 amino acids. The full variable domain, completed using reference TRBV5-1 and TRBJ2-2, is KAGVTQTPRYLIKTRGQQVTLSCSPISGHRSVSWYQQTPGQGLQFLFEYFSETQRNKGNFPGRFSGRQFSNSRSEMNVSTLELGDSALYLCASSTGLATGELFFGEGSRLTVL.

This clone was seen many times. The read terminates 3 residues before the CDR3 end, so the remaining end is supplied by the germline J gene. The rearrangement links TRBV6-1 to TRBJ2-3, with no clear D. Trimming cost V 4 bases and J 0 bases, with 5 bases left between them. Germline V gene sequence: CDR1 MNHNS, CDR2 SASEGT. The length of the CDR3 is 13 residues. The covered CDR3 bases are TGTGCCAGCAGTGTACTTAGCACAGATACG. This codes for CASSVLSTDT. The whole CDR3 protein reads CASSVLSTDTQYF.